The clone carrying this TCR beta chain has ten or more counts. The antigen is unknown. For TCRbeta, the library was prepared with unique molecular identifiers. TCRdb itself ran the PCR reads through MiXCR, one entry per CDR3 protein. The table lists approximately 240,000 distinct CDR3 sequences, 11% of them singletons. The CDR3 runs 13 residues. Trimming stripped 10 bases from V and 8 bases from J, with 15 bases between. Germline V CDR1 and CDR2: MNHNS, SASEGT. This sample is part of a study of T-cell reconstitution after alpha-beta-depleted transplantation in children. Study-wide results and limits: Alpha-beta T cells present about two months after transplant were reported to originate from several hundred expanded graft clones.

The rearrangement links TRBV6-1 to TRBJ1-6, with unresolved D. The sequences come from PBMCs, collected before TCRalphabeta/CD19-depleted stem cell transplant. This TCR came from a child younger than two with acute myeloid leukemia, due to receive a stem cell transplant. The CDR3 spells CAIDLGIDSPLHF. Written as DNA, the CDR3 is TGTGCCATAGACCTAGGGATCGATTCACCCCTCCACTTT.